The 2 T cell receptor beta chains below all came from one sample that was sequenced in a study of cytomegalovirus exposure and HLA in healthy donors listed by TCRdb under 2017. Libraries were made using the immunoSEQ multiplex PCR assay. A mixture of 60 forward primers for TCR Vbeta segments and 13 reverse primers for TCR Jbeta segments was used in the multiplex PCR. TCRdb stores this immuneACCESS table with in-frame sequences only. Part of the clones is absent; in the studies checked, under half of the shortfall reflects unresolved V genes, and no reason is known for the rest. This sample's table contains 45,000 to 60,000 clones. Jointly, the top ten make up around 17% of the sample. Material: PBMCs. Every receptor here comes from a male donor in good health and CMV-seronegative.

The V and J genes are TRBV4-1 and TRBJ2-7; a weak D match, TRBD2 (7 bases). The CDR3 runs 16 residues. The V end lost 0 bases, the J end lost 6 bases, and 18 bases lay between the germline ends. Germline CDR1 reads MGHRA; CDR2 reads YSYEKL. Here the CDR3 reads CASSQDDGGALVEQYF. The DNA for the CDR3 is TGCGCCAGCAGCCAAGATGATGGGGGGGCCCTTGTCGAGCAGTACTTC.

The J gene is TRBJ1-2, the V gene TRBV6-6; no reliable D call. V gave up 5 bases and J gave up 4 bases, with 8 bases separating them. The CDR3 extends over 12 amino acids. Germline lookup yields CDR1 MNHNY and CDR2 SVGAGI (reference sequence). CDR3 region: CASSLHTYGYTF. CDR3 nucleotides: TGTGCCAGCAGTCTCCACACCTATGGCTACACCTTC.